A single sample gave rise to the 28 T cell receptor beta chains below, sequenced in a study of early T cells in non-severe SARS-CoV-2 infection. One entry per CDR3 protein results from TCRdb running MiXCR on the 5' RACE reads. The table includes tens of thousands of distinct CDR3 sequences, roughly an eighth detected once. The sample consisted of whole blood. The receptors derive from an adult who was a healthcare worker with PCR-confirmed SARS-CoV-2 infection or an uninfected control (not recorded which).

The chain has TRBV29-1 and TRBJ2-2; TRBD2 matches 7 bases. Trimming removed 4 bases from V and 2 bases from J; junction bases left unmatched: 4. The CDR3 spans 14 residues. Germline CDR1 reads SQVTM; CDR2 reads ANQGSEA. CDR3 bases: TGCAGCGTTGGATCTAGCGGAAACACCGGGGAGCTGTTTTTT. This translates into CSVGSSGNTGELFF.

This clonotype was observed at least ten times. This chain joins TRBV6-1 and TRBJ2-7; 7 nucleotides line up with TRBD2. Losses at the gene ends were 4 bases for V and 0 bases for J; bases not matched to a gene: 6. The germline CDR1 and CDR2 sequences are MNHNS and SASEGT. The CDR3 extends over 15 amino acids. CDR3 region: CASSALAASSYEQYF. The DNA of the CDR3 is TGTGCCAGCAGTGCGCTAGCGGCGAGCTCCTACGAGCAGTACTTC.

This clonotype appeared a few times. The rearrangement links TRBV7-6 to TRBJ2-1; 8 bases map to TRBD2. The CDR3 is 15 residues long. Germline values: CDR1 SGHVS, CDR2 FNYEAQ. Trimming took 7 bases from V and 7 from J; bases not matched to a gene: 12. CDR3 nucleotide sequence: TGTGCCAGCACCCCGGCGCCAGCGGGAGTTAATGAGCAGTTCTTC. Protein: CASTPAPAGVNEQFF. Full variable domain (rest looked up from reference TRBV7-6 and TRBJ2-1): GAGVSQSPRYKVTKRGQDVALRCDPISGHVSLYWYRQALGQGPEFLTYFNYEAQQDKSGLPNDRFSAERPEGSISTLTIQRTEQRDSAMYRCASTPAPAGVNEQFFGPGTRLTVL.

This clonotype was recorded at least ten times. The chain links TRBV14 to TRBJ2-1; the D gene is possibly TRBD1 (6 bases). Trimming cost V 4 bases and J 7 bases, with 17 bases left between them. This CDR3 spans 15 amino acids. In germline, CDR1 is SGHDN, CDR2 FVKESK. The CDR3 nucleotides read TGTGCCAGCAGCCTCAAGGGGGAGACGAGGAATGAGCAGTTCTTC. Encoded protein: CASSLKGETRNEQFF.

J is TRBJ2-5 and V is TRBV9, with TRBD1 matching over 9 bases. The CDR3 consists of 15 residues. The germline gives CDR1 SGDLS, CDR2 YYNGEE. Trimming cost V 0 bases and J 5 bases; bases outside gene matches: 5. The chain's CDR3 is CASSVEGQGYETQYF. The CDR3 DNA follows: TGTGCCAGCAGCGTAGAGGGACAGGGATACGAGACCCAGTACTTC.

Regarding this clonotype: The junction and the germline gene differ at one end; a read error may be behind it. The V call is TRBV7-6, the J call TRBJ2-7; 13 positions match TRBD2. Germline assignment: CDR1 SGHVS and CDR2 FNYEAQ. This CDR3 has 16 residues. The CDR3 sequence: CACSSWTSGGFYEQYF. The CDR3 DNA reads TGTGCCTGCAGCTCCTGGACTAGCGGGGGTTTCTACGAGCAGTACTTC.

The chain recombines TRBV7-9 with TRBJ2-1; no reliable D call. The CDR3 sequence is 16 residues long. V was trimmed by 5 bases and J by 0 bases, leaving 14 bases between them. Germline V gives CDR1 SEHNR, CDR2 FQNEAQ (reference sequence). The chain's CDR3 is CASSPPPRYSYNEQFF. The CDR3 DNA sequence: TGTGCCAGCAGCCCTCCCCCGAGATACTCCTACAATGAGCAGTTCTTC.

This clonotype has only a few counts. The chain uses TRBV20-1 and TRBJ2-1; 9 positions agree with TRBD1. CDR1 DFQATT and CDR2 SNEGSKA come from the germline V gene (reference sequence). J was trimmed by 9 bases and V by 6 bases; bases with no gene match: 6. The CDR3 contains 12 residues. The CDR3 spells CSATTGGIEQFF. The CDR3 nucleotides read TGCAGTGCGACTACAGGGGGCATTGAGCAGTTCTTC.

This clonotype has ten or more counts. The chain has TRBV3-1 and TRBJ2-3; D remains unclear. V shed 0 bases and J shed 2 bases, with 6 bases lying between them. The germline V gene has CDR1 LGHDT and CDR2 YNNKEL (reference sequence). The CDR3 sequence is 14 residues long. CDR3 amino acids: CASSQEVLTDTQYF. The CDR3 DNA sequence: TGTGCCAGCAGCCAAGAAGTGCTCACAGATACGCAGTATTTT.

This clonotype was seen a few times. The CDR3 nucleotides are TGTGCCAGCTCACCACTGGCAGGGGGCTCCCTTTTTGAGCAGTTCTTC. Translated: CASSPLAGGSLFEQFF. The chain is built from TRBV18 and TRBJ2-1; 8 positions agree with TRBD1. Germline loops: CDR1 KGHSH, CDR2 LQKENI. This CDR3 has 16 residues. V trimming: 1 base; J trimming: 9 bases; junction bases outside the gene matches: 11.

The chain recombines TRBV29-1 with TRBJ2-3; D remains unclear. Per the germline V gene, CDR1 is SQVTM and CDR2 is ANQGSEA. The V end was cut by 8 bases, the J end by 0 bases, with 15 bases between. This CDR3 has 14 residues. CDR3 DNA: TGCAGCACCTGTGTGTCCACTAGCACAGATACGCAGTATTTT. Residues: CSTCVSTSTDTQYF.

DNA for the CDR3: TGTGCCAGTTCGGGACAGGGCCATTCCTCCTACAATGAGCAGTTCTTC. Its translation: CASSGQGHSSYNEQFF. The chain uses TRBV7-9 and TRBJ2-1; 9 nucleotides align to TRBD1. The germline V gene encodes CDR1 SEHNR and CDR2 FQNEAQ (reference sequence). CDR3 size: 16 residues. V shed 9 bases and J 0 bases; nucleotides not matched to a gene: 9.

This chain uses TRBV29-1 with TRBJ2-2; weak D call: TRBD2 (6 bases). V was pared by 4 bases and J by 0 bases, with 9 bases between. The CDR3 runs to 14 residues. Germline CDR1 is SQVTM and CDR2 is ANQGSEA. This CDR3 is CSVAEGSNTGELFF. Written as DNA, the CDR3 is TGCAGCGTTGCGGAGGGATCGAACACCGGGGAGCTGTTTTTT.

The chain employs TRBV28 and TRBJ2-3; D is unresolved. The germline gives CDR1 MDHEN, CDR2 SYDVKM. The CDR3 is 15 residues long. The ends were cut back, 3 bases at V and 1 base at J, with 11 bases in the middle. CDR3 nucleotide sequence: TGTGCCAGCAGTTTCTCTGGACGGGGCACAGATACGCAGTATTTT. Residues: CASSFSGRGTDTQYF. Complete variable domain (other parts from reference TRBV28 and TRBJ2-3): DVKVTQSSRYLVKRTGEKVFLECVQDMDHENMFWYRQDPGLGLRLIYFSYDVKMKEKGDIPEGYSVSREKKERFSLILESASTNQTSMYLCASSFSGRGTDTQYFGPGTRLTVL.

This clonotype was detected a few times. This chain uses TRBV5-1 with TRBJ2-5; no definite D call. The CDR3 spans 14 residues. Trimming left V 2 bases short and J 2 bases short, with 10 bases between. Looked up from germline, CDR1 is SGHRS and CDR2 is YFSETQ. Written as DNA, the CDR3 is TGCGCCAGCAGCTTTACGGGCCGTCAAGAGACCCAGTACTTC. It translates to CASSFTGRQETQYF.

This clonotype was counted between two and nine times. The chain couples TRBV12-5 to TRBJ2-7; 8 bases are a match to TRBD2. V gave up 2 bases and J gave up 2 bases; unmatched junction bases: 5. CDR1 and CDR2 from the germline V gene are LGHNT and FRNRAP. CDR3 length equals 15 residues. The CDR3 region is CASGLSGLGTYEQYF. CDR3 DNA: TGTGCTAGTGGTTTGTCGGGACTAGGGACCTACGAGCAGTACTTC.

The CDR3 region has the DNA TGTGCCAGCAGGAGGACAGCTACCTCCTACGAGCAGTACTTC. It codes for CASRRTATSYEQYF. This chain uses TRBV9 with TRBJ2-7; perhaps TRBD1 as D (6 bases). CDR1 SGDLS and CDR2 YYNGEE come from the germline V gene. Deletions cut 5 bases from V and 0 bases from J, with 12 bases between. The length of the CDR3 is 14 residues.

This clonotype turned up a few times. The CDR3 sequence: CASSPYASVAFF. Here the CDR3 DNA reads TGTGCCAGCAGTCCTTACGCGTCGGTAGCTTTCTTT. This chain uses TRBV28 with TRBJ1-1; no clear D. The V and J ends lost 5 bases and 10 bases respectively, with 14 bases between them. Germline assignment: CDR1 MDHEN and CDR2 SYDVKM. CDR3 length: 12 residues. Complete variable domain (other parts from reference TRBV28 and TRBJ1-1): DVKVTQSSRYLVKRTGEKVFLECVQDMDHENMFWYRQDPGLGLRLIYFSYDVKMKEKGDIPEGYSVSREKKERFSLILESASTNQTSMYLCASSPYASVAFFGQGTRLTVV.

This chain links TRBV20-1 with TRBJ2-1; 10 positions match TRBD2. The V gene end was trimmed by 3 bases and the J gene end by 2 bases; junction bases not matched to a gene: 4. Per the germline V gene, CDR1 is DFQATT and CDR2 is SNEGSKA (reference sequence). This CDR3 is 15 amino acids long. The CDR3 DNA reads as TGCAGTGCTAGTTTACTAGCGGGACCCTACAATGAGCAGTTCTTC. This codes for CSASLLAGPYNEQFF.

The chain has TRBV6-5 and TRBJ2-1; D tentatively fits TRBD1 or TRBD2 (5 bases each). Trimming stripped 4 bases from V and 7 bases from J, with 5 bases between. The V gene's germline CDR1 is MNHEY and CDR2 SVGAGI. The CDR3 loop spans 11 amino acids. Written as DNA, the CDR3 is TGTGCCAGCAGTTGGGGGAATGAGCAGTTCTTC. Translation: CASSWGNEQFF.

J is TRBJ2-2 and V is TRBV7-8; the D is unclear. V was clipped by 1 base and J by 3 bases, with 0 bases between them. The CDR3 is made up of 12 amino acids. Germline CDR1 and CDR2: SGHVS and FQNEAQ. The CDR3 loop is CASSLDTGELFF. DNA of the CDR3: TGTGCCAGCAGCTTAGACACCGGGGAGCTGTTTTTT.

This clonotype turned up a few times. The junction and the germline gene differ at one end; a read error may be behind it. The gene calls are TRBV5-1 and TRBJ2-1; 10 nucleotides agree with TRBD2. CDR3 length equals 16 residues. Germline values: CDR1 SGHRS, CDR2 YFSETQ. The DNA for the CDR3 is TGCGCCAGCCTAGCGGGAGTATCACAAGGGTACAATGAGCAATTCTTC. Protein sequence: CASLAGVSQGYNEQFF.

The table lists this clonotype with a few counts. This chain uses TRBV5-1 with TRBJ2-7; a weak D match, TRBD1 (7 bases). This CDR3 contains 14 residues. CDR1 is SGHRS and CDR2 is YFSETQ in the germline V gene. V dropped 4 bases and J dropped 0 bases, with 11 bases sitting between them. As DNA, the CDR3 is TGCGCCAGCAGCCAGGGGGAGGTCTCCTACGAGCAGTACTTC. It translates to CASSQGEVSYEQYF.

This clonotype was counted at least ten times. The chain has TRBV13 and TRBJ1-1; 8 bases fit TRBD1. Per germline, CDR1 PRHDT and CDR2 FYEKMQ (reference sequence). This CDR3 is built from 14 residues. Trimming took 5 bases from V and 3 from J; bases not matched to a gene: 5. Here the CDR3 reads CASSRDRQDTEAFF. The CDR3 DNA reads TGTGCCAGCAGCCGGGACAGGCAGGACACTGAAGCTTTCTTT.

In this sample, this clonotype turned up a few times. V gene TRBV29-1 combines with J gene TRBJ1-2; 11 bases are shared with TRBD1. The trim removed 0 bases at V and 3 bases at J, leaving 6 bases unmatched. Germline V gene data show CDR1 as SQVTM and CDR2 as ANQGSEA. The CDR3 extends over 16 amino acids. The CDR3 nucleotides are TGCAGCGTTGAAGATACCTTGGGACAGGGGGACTATGGCTACACCTTC. Translated: CSVEDTLGQGDYGYTF.

This clonotype was observed a few times. This rearrangement joins TRBV5-6 to TRBJ1-5; 9 nucleotides match TRBD1. CDR1 is SGHDT, CDR2 YYEEEE, per germline. The CDR3 totals 14 residues. J was trimmed by 5 bases and V by 3 bases; bases with no gene match: 3. The DNA of the CDR3 is TGTGCCAGCAGCTCCGGACAGGGGTATCAGCCCCAGCATTTT. Its translation: CASSSGQGYQPQHF.

This clonotype was counted only a few times. This rearrangement joins TRBV6-2 or TRBV6-3 to TRBJ2-2; tentative D call: TRBD2 (6 bases). Trimming took 0 bases from V and 3 from J, leaving 11 bases between them. CDR1 MNHEY and CDR2 SVGEGT come from the germline V gene. This CDR3 has 16 residues. The CDR3 region has the DNA TGTGCCAGCAGTTACTCGATTCCGGGGGACACCGGGGAGCTGTTTTTT. This codes for CASSYSIPGDTGELFF.

The sample holds a few counts of this clonotype. V gene TRBV29-1 combines with J gene TRBJ1-4; D gene ambiguous. Germline V gene data show CDR1 as SQVTM and CDR2 as ANQGSEA. The CDR3 totals 11 residues. V lost 1 base and J 10 bases, leaving 7 bases between the germline ends. CDR3 bases: TGCAGCGTTGAAGGAGATAGAAAACTGTTTTTT. As protein: CSVEGDRKLFF.